Following are 28 T cell receptor beta chains from one sample sequenced in a study of T cell repertoires in aging, cancer and after chemotherapy. A mixed TRB-A/B primer pool amplified rearranged TRB by multiplex touch-down PCR. TCRdb analysed the multiplex PCR reads with MiXCR anew, one entry per CDR3 protein. The repertoire holds a few thousand distinct CDR3 sequences, with about 42% as singletons. Amplification of TCR beta used genomic DNA extracted from peripheral blood. The material sequenced was blood. These TCRs come from a human donor with a solid tumor.

This clonotype was seen a handful of times. CDR3 in DNA: TGTGCCTGGAGTGGAACATATGGCTACACCTTC. It translates to CAWSGTYGYTF. The chain combines TRBV30 with TRBJ1-2; D gene ambiguous. This CDR3 contains 11 residues. Trimming shortened V by 1 base and J by 5 bases, and 5 bases separated the two germline ends. Germline assignment: CDR1 GTSNPN and CDR2 SVGIG (reference sequence).

This clonotype has more than one count but fewer than ten. The chain joins TRBV7-9 to TRBJ2-7; maybe TRBD2 (5 bases). Trimming pared 0 bases from V and 3 bases from J, leaving 9 bases between. The germline V gene encodes CDR1 SEHNR and CDR2 FQNEAQ (reference sequence). This CDR3 contains 14 residues. The CDR3 DNA is TGTGCCAGCAGCTTAGCGGGAGAGATCTACGAGCAGTACTTC. Protein product: CASSLAGEIYEQYF.

The chain joins TRBV27 to TRBJ1-2, with unresolved D. V was cut by 0 bases and J by 5 bases, with 13 bases left in between. Per germline, CDR1 MNHEY and CDR2 SMNVEV (reference sequence). The length of the CDR3 is 15 residues. CDR3: CASSLSIRADYGYTF. CDR3 DNA sequence: TGTGCCAGCAGTTTATCGATCCGGGCAGATTATGGCTACACCTTC.

This clonotype is deemed large. This rearrangement joins TRBV6-5 to TRBJ2-7; TRBD1 matches 10 bases. Losses at the gene ends were 2 bases for V and 3 bases for J; bases not matched to a gene: 4. Germline-derived CDR1 and CDR2 are MNHEY and SVGAGI. The CDR3 runs 15 residues. DNA of the CDR3: TGTGCCAGCAGTTACGGGACAGGGGACCTCTACGAGCAGTACTTC. Translation gives CASSYGTGDLYEQYF.

There are a few counts of this clonotype. V gene TRBV7-6 combines with J gene TRBJ2-7; D gene ambiguous. The V gene's germline CDR1 is SGHVS and CDR2 FNYEAQ. With 3 bases removed from V and 4 bases from J, the gap between germline ends came to 10 bases. The CDR3 contains 13 residues. The CDR3 nucleotides are TGTGCCAGCAGCTTGGACCAGAGATACGAGCAGTACTTC. Its translation is CASSLDQRYEQYF.

Of note for this clonotype: Given a much more abundant clone one base away, this may be a read error. This rearrangement joins TRBV30 to TRBJ2-7, with a weak D call TRBD2 (5 bases). Germline CDR1 GTSNPN, CDR2 SVGIG (reference sequence). The CDR3 loop spans 12 amino acids. CDR3: CAWSVGSWEQNF. CDR3 DNA: TGTGCCTGGAGTGTGGGCAGCTGGGAGCAGAACTTC.

The chain carries TRBV12-3 or TRBV12-4 and TRBJ1-1; a weak D match, TRBD1 (5 bases). The CDR3 loop spans 14 amino acids. V was shortened by 2 bases and J by 1 base, with 8 bases between the two germline ends. The DNA for the CDR3 is TGTGCCAGCAGTTTACGACAGACGAACACTGAAGCTTTCTTT. As protein: CASSLRQTNTEAFF.

This clonotype is classed as large. The chain joins TRBV6-5 to TRBJ2-7; 10 positions match TRBD2. J lost 6 bases, V lost 7 bases, and 6 bases had no gene match. The CDR3 length is 13 residues. Per germline, CDR1 MNHEY and CDR2 SVGAGI. Here the CDR3 reads CASTTSGAAEQYF. The CDR3 nucleotides read TGTGCCAGCACCACTAGCGGGGCTGCCGAGCAGTACTTC.

With respect to this clonotype: This may come from a read error, since a much larger clone is one base off. The rearrangement joins TRBV29-1 to TRBJ2-2; possible D gene TRBD1, 6 bases. The CDR3 length is 14 residues. In germline, CDR1 is SQVTM, CDR2 ANQGSEA. Trimming shortened V by 1 base and J by 4 bases, and 10 bases separated the two germline ends. CDR3 nucleotide sequence: TGCAGCGTTGAAGTGGTCAGGGGCACCGGGGAGCTGTTTTTT. Protein: CSVEVVRGTGELFF.

This clonotype was seen a handful of times. The chain employs TRBV7-9 and TRBJ2-5; unclear D gene. Trimming pared 2 bases from V and 3 bases from J, leaving 16 bases between. This CDR3 region has 16 residues. Germline CDR1 is SEHNR and CDR2 is FQNEAQ (reference sequence). Written as DNA, the CDR3 is TGTGCCAGCAGCTTAAACCCACCGGGCGTCAAAGAGACCCAGTACTTC. Translating gives CASSLNPPGVKETQYF.

The chain employs TRBV5-5 and TRBJ2-1; D remains ambiguous. The V end lost 4 bases, the J end lost 8 bases, and 16 bases lay between the germline ends. CDR1 is SGHKS, CDR2 YYEKEE, per germline (reference sequence). CDR3 length equals 14 residues. The CDR3 protein is CASSHETTFDEQFF. CDR3 bases: TGTGCCAGCAGCCACGAGACGACGTTTGATGAGCAGTTCTTC.

The chain is built from TRBV6-1 and TRBJ1-2, with 7 bases that match TRBD1. The CDR3 contains 14 residues. V gave up 5 bases and J gave up 8 bases; unmatched junction bases: 11. Germline V gene data show CDR1 as MNHNS and CDR2 as SASEGT. This CDR3 reads CASSPGTATGGYTF. The CDR3 bases are TGTGCCAGCAGTCCCGGGACAGCCACGGGAGGCTACACCTTC.

This clonotype was observed a handful of times. This chain links TRBV6-1 with TRBJ1-5; D unclear. The V gene's germline CDR1 is MNHNS and CDR2 SASEGT. V lost 8 bases to trimming and J lost 6 bases, with 20 bases between them. This CDR3 contains 15 residues. The CDR3 protein is CASQETPGGGQPQHF. The CDR3 DNA is TGTGCCAGCCAGGAAACTCCGGGAGGAGGTCAGCCCCAGCATTTT.

Only a few counts were recorded for this clonotype. The CDR3 region is CATSRGDSDQPQHF. DNA for the CDR3: TGTGCCACCAGCAGAGGGGACAGTGACCAGCCCCAGCATTTT. The chain uses TRBV15 and TRBJ1-5; 7 bases match TRBD1. The ends lost 1 base at V and 7 bases at J; junction bases unmatched: 4. The germline gives CDR1 LNHNV, CDR2 YYDKDF (reference sequence). The CDR3 consists of 14 residues.

This clonotype was seen a few times. The chain recombines TRBV7-3 with TRBJ2-3, with 8 positions matching TRBD1. The ends lost 5 bases at V and 4 bases at J; junction bases unmatched: 5. Germline CDR1 is SGHTA and CDR2 is FQGTGA. This CDR3 has 14 residues. CDR3 protein: CASSTGQGPDTQYF. The CDR3 DNA follows: TGTGCCAGCAGCACCGGACAGGGCCCAGATACGCAGTATTTT. Full variable domain (missing parts from reference TRBV7-3 and TRBJ2-3): GAGVSQTPSNKVTEKGKYVELRCDPISGHTALYWYRQSLGQGPEFLIYFQGTGAADDSGLPNDRFFAVRPEGSVSTLKIQRTERGDSAVYLCASSTGQGPDTQYFGPGTRLTVL.

This clonotype was seen only a few times. The V call is TRBV7-3, the J call TRBJ2-7, with TRBD2 matching over 8 bases. The CDR3 extends over 14 amino acids. Germline values: CDR1 SGHTA, CDR2 FQGTGA. V lost 2 bases to trimming and J lost 3 bases; unmatched junction nucleotides: 3. CDR3 loop: CASSLGLAGYEQYF. The CDR3 nucleotides are TGTGCCAGCAGCTTAGGACTAGCAGGCTACGAGCAGTACTTC.

The chain carries TRBV7-6 and TRBJ2-7; D not resolved. Trimming left V 5 bases short and J 4 bases short, with 9 bases between. The CDR3 loop spans 12 amino acids. The V gene's germline CDR1 is SGHVS and CDR2 FNYEAQ. The CDR3 coding sequence is TGTGCCAGCAGCCCCTTTGGTTACGAGCAGTACTTC. It translates to CASSPFGYEQYF.

This clonotype was counted between two and nine times. The chain couples TRBV6-5 to TRBJ2-7; D is ambiguous. V was clipped by 0 bases and J by 0 bases, with 9 bases between them. The CDR3 loop spans 15 amino acids. Germline lookup yields CDR1 MNHEY and CDR2 SVGAGI. Written as DNA, the CDR3 is TGTGCCAGCAGTTACTCAGAAGCGACCTCCTACGAGCAGTACTTC. Its translation is CASSYSEATSYEQYF.

This rearrangement joins TRBV11-2 to TRBJ1-5; D call uncertain. Germline values: CDR1 SGHAT, CDR2 FQNNGV. CDR3 length equals 13 residues. Trimming removed 2 bases at V and 7 bases at J, with 9 bases between. DNA of the CDR3: TGTGCCAGCAGCTTACTGGTAGGGCAGCCCCAGCATTTT. Its protein product is CASSLLVGQPQHF.

The V call is TRBV7-3, the J call TRBJ2-5, with D possibly being TRBD1 (5 bases). V was pared by 5 bases and J by 5 bases, with 12 bases between. The germline CDR1 and CDR2 sequences are SGHTA and FQGTGA. The CDR3 length is 13 residues. The CDR3 DNA follows: TGTGCCAGCAGCCCCGCAGGGTTCGAGACCCAGTACTTC. It yields the protein CASSPAGFETQYF.

The chain joins TRBV18 to TRBJ2-2; TRBD2 aligns across 8 bases. The length of the CDR3 is 15 residues. Germline CDR1 reads KGHSH; CDR2 reads LQKENI. V was pared by 4 bases and J by 6 bases, with 7 bases of the junction left unmatched. The DNA of the CDR3 is TGTGCCAGCTCACGTCGGGAGGGGGAAGCCGGGGAGCTGTTTTTT. It encodes CASSRREGEAGELFF.

This clonotype was picked up a small number of times. The chain couples TRBV27 to TRBJ2-1, with D possibly matching TRBD1 (6 bases). Germline assignment: CDR1 MNHEY and CDR2 SMNVEV (reference sequence). The CDR3 sequence is 15 residues long. V was trimmed by 7 bases and J by 0 bases, leaving 13 bases between them. CDR3 sequence (DNA): TGTGCCAGCAACCCACAGGGTAGCTCCTACAATGAGCAGTTCTTC. It encodes CASNPQGSSYNEQFF.

V usage is TRBV28 and J usage is TRBJ2-7, with D uncertain. Trimming pared 5 bases from V and 4 bases from J, leaving 6 bases between. The CDR3 sequence is 11 residues long. Germline CDR1 is MDHEN and CDR2 is SYDVKM. CDR3 sequence (DNA): TGTGCCAGCAGTGGGTGGTACGAGCAGTACTTC. Translating gives CASSGWYEQYF.

This clonotype was seen only a few times. The V gene is TRBV7-2, the J gene TRBJ2-5, with D perhaps matching TRBD2 (6 bases). The CDR3 is 15 amino acids. The V and J ends lost 2 bases and 5 bases respectively, with 15 bases between them. Germline V lookup: CDR1 SGHTA, CDR2 FQGNSA. As DNA, the CDR3 is TGTGCCAGCAGCTTATTTTGGGGGGTAGGGGAGACCCAGTACTTC. Its translation: CASSLFWGVGETQYF.

A few counts support this clonotype. The CDR3 here is CASTGLYEQYF. Here the CDR3 DNA reads TGTGCCAGCACCGGCCTCTACGAGCAGTACTTC. The chain joins TRBV28 to TRBJ2-7; D call uncertain. The CDR3 is 11 residues long. V was shortened by 7 bases and J by 3 bases, with 7 bases between the two germline ends. Looked up from germline, CDR1 is MDHEN and CDR2 is SYDVKM.

J is TRBJ2-5 and V is TRBV29-1, with unresolved D. This CDR3 region has 12 residues. V lost 7 bases and J lost 2, with 11 bases in between. Germline-derived CDR1 and CDR2 are SQVTM and ANQGSEA. The CDR3 nucleotides read TGCAGCGCGTACCCCGGGCAAGAGACCCAGTACTTC. Protein product: CSAYPGQETQYF.

The chain recombines TRBV29-1 with TRBJ2-1; perhaps TRBD1 as D (6 bases). V lost 7 bases and J 0 bases, leaving 22 bases between the germline ends. Per germline, CDR1 SQVTM and CDR2 ANQGSEA. This CDR3 is 17 amino acids long. CDR3 sequence: CSGTGRLQGDSYNEQFF. CDR3 DNA: TGCAGCGGGACCGGTCGCTTACAGGGCGACTCCTACAATGAGCAGTTCTTC.

By frequency in the sample, this clonotype is large. The CDR3 loop reads CSVGTGKTYEQYF. The CDR3 DNA follows: TGCAGCGTCGGGACAGGGAAGACCTACGAGCAGTACTTC. The chain joins TRBV29-1 to TRBJ2-7, with TRBD1 matching 9 bases. CDR3 length: 13 amino acids. Germline values: CDR1 SQVTM, CDR2 ANQGSEA. With V trimmed by 6 bases and J by 2 bases, 5 bases remained unmatched.